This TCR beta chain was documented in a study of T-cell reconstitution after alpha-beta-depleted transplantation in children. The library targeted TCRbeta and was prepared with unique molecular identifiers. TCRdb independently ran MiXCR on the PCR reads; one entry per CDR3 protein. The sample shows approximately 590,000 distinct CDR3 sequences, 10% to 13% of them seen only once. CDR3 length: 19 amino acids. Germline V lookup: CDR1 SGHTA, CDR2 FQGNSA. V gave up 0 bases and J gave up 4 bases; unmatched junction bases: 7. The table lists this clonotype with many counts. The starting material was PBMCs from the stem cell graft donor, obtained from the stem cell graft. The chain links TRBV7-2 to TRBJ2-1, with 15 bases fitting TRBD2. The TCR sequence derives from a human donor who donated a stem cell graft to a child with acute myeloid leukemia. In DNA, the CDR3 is TGTGCCAGCAGCTTAGCGTGGGGACTAGCGGGAGGAGGGTACAATGAGCAGTTCTTC. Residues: CASSLAWGLAGGGYNEQFF.